The 8 T cell receptor beta chains below come from one sample, sequenced in a study of cytotoxic CD8 clonotypes in ibrutinib-treated CLL. The protocol was immunoSEQ multiplex PCR, while the TCRdb copy is restricted to in-frame clones and leaves out a portion. There are fewer than 300,000 clones in the sample; approximately 76% occur only once, and about 5.7% lies in the top ten. Sequences were derived from PBMCs, sampled at disease progression, from a patient treated with ibrutinib. These receptors came from a human donor with chronic lymphocytic leukemia.

CDR3 residues: CASSLVVLAADTQYF. CDR3 sequence (DNA): TGTGCCAGCAGCTTGGTGGTACTAGCGGCAGATACGCAGTATTTT. J is TRBJ2-3 and V is TRBV5-5; 8 positions match TRBD2. J gave up 4 bases and V 0 bases, and 4 bases lay outside the gene matches. This CDR3 spans 15 amino acids. CDR1 and CDR2 (germline): SGHKS, YYEKEE (reference sequence).

This clone has just a few counts. CDR3 residues: CASSLASGRRETQYF. CDR3 in DNA: TGTGCCAGCAGCTTAGCTAGCGGGAGACGGGAGACCCAGTACTTC. The chain uses TRBV7-2 and TRBJ2-5; TRBD2 matches 9 bases. Germline V CDR1 and CDR2: SGHTA, FQGNSA. This CDR3 contains 15 residues. Trimming removed 0 bases from V and 5 bases from J; junction bases left unmatched: 4.

The chain joins TRBV9 to TRBJ2-3; 14 nucleotides match TRBD2. CDR1 is SGDLS and CDR2 is YYNGEE in the germline V gene. Trimming cost V 4 bases and J 0 bases; bases outside gene matches: 10. The length of the CDR3 is 19 residues. CDR3 nucleotides: TGTGCCAGCAGCCTGGGACTAGCGGGAGCCCCCGTTAGCACAGATACGCAGTATTTT. The encoded protein is CASSLGLAGAPVSTDTQYF.

DNA of the CDR3: TGTGCCAGTAGTATCCGAGGGACTAGCGGGGGAGAGACCCAGTACTTC. Amino acid sequence: CASSIRGTSGGETQYF. The chain carries TRBV19 and TRBJ2-5, with 14 positions matching TRBD2. The CDR3 covers 16 residues. The J segment lost 4 bases and the V segment lost 3 bases, leaving 4 bases of the junction unmatched. The V gene's germline CDR1 is LNHDA and CDR2 SQIVND (reference sequence).

The rearrangement uses TRBV11-2 and TRBJ2-5; 10 bases line up with TRBD2. J was trimmed by 5 bases and V by 8 bases; bases with no gene match: 5. The CDR3 is 13 residues long. Germline CDR1 SGHAT, CDR2 FQNNGV. CDR3 sequence: CASASGRRETQYF. The CDR3 region has the DNA TGTGCCAGCGCTAGCGGGAGAAGGGAGACCCAGTACTTC.

The rearrangement links TRBV27 to TRBJ2-5; no clear D. The V gene's germline CDR1 is MNHEY and CDR2 SMNVEV (reference sequence). The CDR3 is 15 amino acids. Deletions cut 2 bases from V and 1 base from J, with 11 bases between. The CDR3 spells CASSLGLSFQETQYF. In DNA, the CDR3 is TGTGCCAGCAGTTTAGGCCTCAGCTTCCAAGAGACCCAGTACTTC.

V usage is TRBV5-6 and J usage is TRBJ2-7, with a weak D call TRBD1 (6 bases). Germline-derived CDR1 and CDR2 are SGHDT and YYEEEE. Trimming cost V 0 bases and J 4 bases, with 14 bases left between them. The CDR3 has 15 amino acids. The CDR3 region has the DNA TGTGCCAGCAGCTTGGCTTTGCGGACAGCTTACGAGCAGTACTTC. Translated: CASSLALRTAYEQYF.

This sequence joins TRBV4-1 and TRBJ2-7; tentatively, D is TRBD1 (6 bases). Trimming took off 4 bases at V and 2 bases at J, with 12 bases between the two ends. This CDR3 is 14 amino acids long. Germline loops: CDR1 MGHRA, CDR2 YSYEKL. Here the CDR3 reads CASSPQTGTYEQYF. The CDR3 DNA sequence: TGCGCCAGCAGCCCTCAGACAGGCACCTACGAGCAGTACTTC.